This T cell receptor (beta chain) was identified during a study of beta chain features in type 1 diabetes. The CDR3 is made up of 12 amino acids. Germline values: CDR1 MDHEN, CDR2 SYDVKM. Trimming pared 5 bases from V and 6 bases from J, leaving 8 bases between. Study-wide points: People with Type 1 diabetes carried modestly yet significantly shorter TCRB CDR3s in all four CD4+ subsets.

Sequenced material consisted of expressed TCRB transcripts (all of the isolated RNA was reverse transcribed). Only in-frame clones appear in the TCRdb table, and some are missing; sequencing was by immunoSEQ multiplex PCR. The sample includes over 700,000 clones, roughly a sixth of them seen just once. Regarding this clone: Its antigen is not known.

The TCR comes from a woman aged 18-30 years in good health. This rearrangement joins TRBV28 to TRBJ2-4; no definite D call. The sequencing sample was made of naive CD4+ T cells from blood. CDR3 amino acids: CASSISRNIQYF. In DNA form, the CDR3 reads TGTGCCAGCAGTATCTCCAGAAACATTCAGTACTTC.